These 27 T cell receptor beta chains originate from one sample sequenced in a study of technical replicates of blood from a handful of donors (dated by TCRdb to the late 2010s). The library was generated by the immunoSEQ multiplex PCR assay. The table comes from immuneACCESS by way of TCRdb, which keeps in-frame sequences with V and J called. Part of the clones is missing from these tables; in studies checked, under half for an unresolved V gene and the rest for unknown reasons. The sample table shows 60,000 to 90,000 clones, and approximately 97% are seen once. The ten largest clones represent around 0.22% of the sample. The sequenced material came from T cells isolated from PBMCs. Every receptor here comes from a human donor in good health.

This chain uses TRBV30 with TRBJ2-7, with D hard to call. The germline V gene has CDR1 GTSNPN and CDR2 SVGIG (reference sequence). The CDR3 contains 14 residues. Trimming left V 5 bases short and J 0 bases short, with 14 bases between. CDR3 nucleotides: TGTGCCTGGGAATCTACTTCTAGCTCCTACGAGCAGTACTTC. This encodes CAWESTSSSYEQYF.

The chain employs TRBV30 and TRBJ1-4; D is possibly TRBD1 (6 bases). Trimming pared 2 bases from V and 7 bases from J, leaving 11 bases between. The CDR3 has 13 amino acids. Germline values: CDR1 GTSNPN, CDR2 SVGIG (reference sequence). Here the CDR3 reads CAWSMVGGEKLFF. The CDR3 DNA follows: TGTGCCTGGAGTATGGTAGGGGGTGAAAAACTGTTTTTT. Filled out from reference TRBV30 and TRBJ1-4, the complete variable domain reads SQTIHQWPATLVQPVGSPLSLECTVEGTSNPNLYWYRQAAGRGLQLLFYSVGIGQISSEVPQNLSASRPQDRQFILSSKKLLLSDSGFYLCAWSMVGGEKLFFGSGTQLSVL.

This chain connects TRBV2 to TRBJ2-3, with 9 bases matching TRBD1. Trimming cost V 5 bases and J 2 bases; bases outside gene matches: 5. The germline CDR1 and CDR2 sequences are SNHLY and FYNNEI. There are 15 residues in the CDR3. The chain's CDR3 is CASSPDRGITDTQYF. DNA for the CDR3: TGTGCCAGCAGTCCCGACAGGGGGATCACAGATACGCAGTATTTT.

The chain couples TRBV6-1 to TRBJ2-3; D is uncertain. Trimming removed 2 bases at V and 3 bases at J, with 6 bases between. The CDR3 is 13 amino acids. Germline assignment: CDR1 MNHNS and CDR2 SASEGT. CDR3 sequence reads: CASSEYQTDTQYF. In DNA form, the CDR3 reads TGTGCCAGCAGTGAATACCAGACAGATACGCAGTATTTT.

CDR3 nucleotide sequence: TGTGCCAGCAGTTACACCCAGGCCTACGAGCAGTACTTC. It codes for CASSYTQAYEQYF. The V call is TRBV6-5, the J call TRBJ2-7; D is ambiguous. The V and J ends lost 2 bases and 2 bases respectively, with 7 bases between them. Germline V gene data show CDR1 as MNHEY and CDR2 as SVGAGI. This CDR3 contains 13 residues.

This clone was detected once. The V gene is TRBV4-2, the J gene TRBJ1-5, with D uncertain. The CDR3 contains 14 residues. Deletions cut 0 bases from V and 2 bases from J, with 5 bases between. Germline V gene data show CDR1 as LGHNA and CDR2 as YNFKEQ. CDR3: CASSQEAGNQPQHF. The CDR3 DNA reads as TGTGCCAGCAGCCAAGAGGCAGGCAATCAGCCCCAGCATTTT.

J is TRBJ1-1 and V is TRBV4-1, with a weak D call TRBD1 (6 bases). The V gene's germline CDR1 is MGHRA and CDR2 YSYEKL. The CDR3 runs to 13 residues. V was clipped by 0 bases and J by 7 bases, with 9 bases between them. The CDR3 reads CASSQDGGREAFF. In nucleotides, the CDR3 is TGCGCCAGCAGCCAAGATGGGGGCCGTGAAGCTTTCTTT.

The chain links TRBV21-1 to TRBJ2-1; whether TRBD2, the table's D call, matches the DNA was not checked. TRBV21-1 is a documented pseudogene. The CDR3 runs 16 residues. The CDR3 bases are TGTGCCAGCAGCAACCTCTGGGGGACTAGCGCCATTGAGCAGTTCTTC. Translating gives CASSNLWGTSAIEQFF.

J is TRBJ2-4 and V is TRBV7-2; TRBD1 is a possible D gene (6 bases). From germline, CDR1 is SGHTA and CDR2 FQGNSA. The CDR3 extends over 13 amino acids. V was pared by 5 bases and J by 6 bases, with 11 bases between. For the CDR3, the DNA is TGTGCCAGCAGCATTGGACAGCTAAACATTCAGTACTTC. Translation gives CASSIGQLNIQYF.

The chain uses TRBV7-7 and TRBJ2-7; TRBD1 matches 10 bases. The germline V gene has CDR1 SSHAT and CDR2 FNYEAQ (reference sequence). Trimming cost V 5 bases and J 1 base; bases outside gene matches: 5. The CDR3 runs to 15 residues. DNA of the CDR3: TGTGCCAGCAGCCAATGGACAGGGGGGTCCTACGAGCAGTACTTC. Translating it yields CASSQWTGGSYEQYF.

V is TRBV9 and J is TRBJ2-2, with D tentatively TRBD1 (6 bases). Trimming removed 4 bases from V and 4 bases from J, with 17 bases in between. CDR3 length: 16 amino acids. Germline V gene sequence: CDR1 SGDLS, CDR2 YYNGEE. The CDR3 is CASSISSGQPTGELFF. The CDR3 DNA follows: TGTGCCAGCAGCATTAGCTCCGGACAGCCCACCGGGGAGCTGTTTTTT.

The rearrangement joins TRBV27 to TRBJ2-3; 8 bases align to TRBD2. The CDR3 has 15 residues. Trimming cost V 5 bases and J 5 bases; bases outside gene matches: 9. Germline V CDR1 and CDR2: MNHEY, SMNVEV (reference sequence). The CDR3 is CASSRTGLVRDTQYF. The CDR3 DNA reads TGTGCCAGCAGTCGAACGGGACTAGTCCGAGATACGCAGTATTTT.

V and J are TRBV11-3 and TRBJ1-2, with D hard to call. The CDR3 loop spans 13 amino acids. The germline gives CDR1 SGHNT, CDR2 YENEEA. Deletions cut 5 bases from V and 4 bases from J, with 11 bases between. The CDR3 bases are TGTGCCAGCAGCCCTCTTGCGCCCTATGGCTACACCTTC. Its translation is CASSPLAPYGYTF.

The chain couples TRBV19 to TRBJ1-1; the D gene is possibly TRBD1 (5 bases). Germline V gives CDR1 LNHDA, CDR2 SQIVND (reference sequence). V was trimmed by 3 bases and J by 5 bases, leaving 10 bases between them. The CDR3 loop spans 13 amino acids. CDR3 coding DNA: TGTGCCAGTAGTATCCCCCGGGGGACTGAAGCTTTCTTT. It codes for CASSIPRGTEAFF.

The chain uses TRBV30 and TRBJ1-2, with 10 bases lining up with TRBD1. The germline V gene has CDR1 GTSNPN and CDR2 SVGIG (reference sequence). CDR3 length: 13 amino acids. Trimming at V came to 6 bases and at J to 4 bases, leaving 5 bases not matched to a gene. CDR3 amino acids: CACSGQGTYGYTF. Here the CDR3 DNA reads TGTGCCTGCTCGGGACAGGGGACCTATGGCTACACCTTC.

The V gene is TRBV10-3, the J gene TRBJ2-7, with TRBD1 identical over 10 bases. Germline-derived CDR1 and CDR2 are ENHRY and SYGVKD. The ends lost 7 bases at V and 4 bases at J; junction bases unmatched: 7. The length of the CDR3 is 14 residues. The CDR3 coding sequence is TGTGCCATCACCCGGACAGGGGGGCCTTACGAGCAGTACTTC. This encodes CAITRTGGPYEQYF.

This chain connects TRBV10-1 to TRBJ2-3; tentatively, D is TRBD1 (6 bases). The CDR3 has 13 residues. Germline V gene lookup returns CDR1 WNHNN and CDR2 SYGVQD (reference sequence). The V end was cut by 7 bases, the J end by 4 bases, with 12 bases between. For the CDR3, the DNA is TGCGCCAGCAAAGAACAGGGTCCAGATACGCAGTATTTT. This translates into CASKEQGPDTQYF.

The chain links TRBV20-1 to TRBJ1-1; D unresolved. The CDR3 sequence is 11 residues long. Trimming removed 3 bases at V and 6 bases at J, with 8 bases between. Germline V gene data show CDR1 as DFQATT and CDR2 as SNEGSKA (reference sequence). The CDR3 coding sequence is TGCAGTGCTAGTGAGCCCCCTGAAGCTTTCTTT. Protein product: CSASEPPEAFF.

This chain connects TRBV5-1 to TRBJ1-4, with 7 bases fitting TRBD1. The CDR3 has 15 residues. Per germline, CDR1 SGHRS and CDR2 YFSETQ. V shed 4 bases and J 4 bases; nucleotides not matched to a gene: 7. In DNA form, the CDR3 reads TGCGCCAGCAGCGGAACAGGGGCGCTTAATGAAAAACTGTTTTTT. This codes for CASSGTGALNEKLFF.

The chain uses TRBV6-5 and TRBJ2-7; 7 bases align to TRBD1. The CDR3 is made up of 14 amino acids. J gave up 4 bases and V 5 bases, and 8 bases lay outside the gene matches. Per the germline V gene, CDR1 is MNHEY and CDR2 is SVGAGI. CDR3 protein: CASSPLRTGYEQYF. The CDR3 region has the DNA TGTGCCAGCAGTCCCCTTCGGACAGGATACGAGCAGTACTTC.

The V call is TRBV5-1, the J call TRBJ2-5; TRBD1 matches at 7 bases. CDR1 is SGHRS, CDR2 YFSETQ, per germline. The V segment lost 3 bases and the J segment 5 bases; nucleotides outside the gene matches: 10. The CDR3 has 15 residues. In DNA form, the CDR3 reads TGCGCCAGCAGCTCCGAACCAGACAGGGTCGAGACCCAGTACTTC. Translating it yields CASSSEPDRVETQYF.

This chain links TRBV7-9 with TRBJ1-2; 8 nucleotides agree with TRBD1. With 1 base clipped from V and 3 bases from J, the junction kept 7 bases outside the gene matches. Germline CDR1 reads SEHNR; CDR2 reads FQNEAQ (reference sequence). The CDR3 contains 16 residues. The CDR3 DNA reads as TGTGCCAGCAGCTTAGTAAGGGGACAGGCTTACTATGGCTACACCTTC. It translates to CASSLVRGQAYYGYTF. The full variable domain, its missing parts supplied by reference TRBV7-9 and TRBJ1-2, is DTGVSQNPRHKITKRGQNVTFRCDPISEHNRLYWYRQTLGQGPEFLTYFQNEAQLEKSRLLSDRFSAERPKGSFSTLEIQRTEQGDSAMYLCASSLVRGQAYYGYTFGSGTRLTVV.

The V call is TRBV5-4, the J call TRBJ2-2; TRBD1 is a possible D gene (6 bases). Between the trimmed V and J ends, which lost 5 bases and 3 bases, there was a span of 11 bases. CDR1 is SGHNT and CDR2 is YYREEE in the germline V gene (reference sequence). The CDR3 has 14 amino acids. The DNA for the CDR3 is TGTGCCAGCAGTTGGACAGAATACACCGGGGAGCTGTTTTTT. Its protein product is CASSWTEYTGELFF. Looking up the rest from reference TRBV5-4 and TRBJ2-2 gives the full variable domain: ETGVTQSPTHLIKTRGQQVTLRCSSQSGHNTVSWYQQALGQGPQFIFQYYREEENGRGNFPPRFSGLQFPNYSSELNVNALELDDSALYLCASSWTEYTGELFFGEGSRLTVL.

The chain uses TRBV23-1 and TRBJ1-5, with 8 bases aligning to TRBD1. TRBV23-1 counts as an open reading frame of uncertain function. V lost 0 bases, J lost 5 bases, and 3 bases stayed unmatched. The length of the CDR3 is 15 residues. This chain's CDR3 is CASSQSRTGHQPQHF. CDR3 DNA sequence: TGCGCCAGCAGTCAATCAAGGACAGGGCATCAGCCCCAGCATTTT.

The V gene is TRBV11-3, the J gene TRBJ1-1; D remains ambiguous. Germline loops: CDR1 SGHNT, CDR2 YENEEA. This CDR3 has 12 amino acids. The V end lost 5 bases, the J end lost 11 bases, and 15 bases lay between the germline ends. The CDR3 is CASSHPGRTAFF. DNA for the CDR3: TGTGCCAGCAGCCACCCGGGGAGGACGGCTTTCTTT.

V is TRBV28 and J is TRBJ1-2, with a tentative D call TRBD1 (6 bases). V shed 6 bases and J shed 4 bases, with 12 bases lying between them. Germline V CDR1 and CDR2: MDHEN, SYDVKM. The length of the CDR3 is 13 residues. CDR3 bases: TGTGCCAGCAGATGGGGGCACTTCTATGGCTACACCTTC. Its protein is CASRWGHFYGYTF.

The chain is built from TRBV5-1 and TRBJ2-7, with 8 bases aligning to TRBD1. The CDR3 spans 14 residues. V lost 0 bases and J lost 13; bases outside the gene matches: 12. Per germline, CDR1 SGHRS and CDR2 YFSETQ. The CDR3 loop reads CASSLGQGIDSLYF. The CDR3 DNA reads TGCGCCAGCAGCTTGGGACAGGGGATAGACTCTCTATACTTC. Together with reference TRBV5-1 and TRBJ2-7, the CDR3 gives the full variable domain: KAGVTQTPRYLIKTRGQQVTLSCSPISGHRSVSWYQQTPGQGLQFLFEYFSETQRNKGNFPGRFSGRQFSNSRSEMNVSTLELGDSALYLCASSLGQGIDSLYFGPGTRLTVT.